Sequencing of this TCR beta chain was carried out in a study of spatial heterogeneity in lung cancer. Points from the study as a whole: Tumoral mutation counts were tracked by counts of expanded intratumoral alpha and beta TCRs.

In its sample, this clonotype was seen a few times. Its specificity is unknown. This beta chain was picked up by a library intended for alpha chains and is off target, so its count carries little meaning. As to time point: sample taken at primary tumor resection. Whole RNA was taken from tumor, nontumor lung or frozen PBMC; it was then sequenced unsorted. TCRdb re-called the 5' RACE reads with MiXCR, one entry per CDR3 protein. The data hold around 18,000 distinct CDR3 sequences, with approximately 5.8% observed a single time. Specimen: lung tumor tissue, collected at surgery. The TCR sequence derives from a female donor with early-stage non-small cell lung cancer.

The CDR3 loop is CAIRGTGGSSSGADTQYF. CDR3 nucleotide sequence: TGTGCCATCAGGGGGACAGGGGGCAGCAGCTCCGGGGCAGATACGCAGTATTTT. V and J are TRBV10-3 and TRBJ2-3; 12 bases are a match to TRBD1. Germline CDR1 ENHRY, CDR2 SYGVKD. This CDR3 spans 18 amino acids. Germline trimming cut 6 bases from V and 4 bases from J; bases unmatched to any gene: 14.